A single T cell receptor beta chain is shown here with its context. This entry belongs to a study of cytomegalovirus exposure and HLA in healthy donors. About the research overall: Early released data comprised tens of millions of unique TCRs from HLA-typed donors.

The PCR had 60 Vbeta and 13 Jbeta primers. Data came from immunoSEQ multiplex PCR; TCRdb stores just in-frame clones and leaves some out. The sample lists approximately 65,000 clones, 60% to 80% occurring once. This CDR3 has 18 amino acids. Germline V CDR1 and CDR2: LNHNV, YYDKDF (reference sequence). V gave up 0 bases and J gave up 0 bases; unmatched junction bases: 8. Source material: PBMCs. The TCR was taken from a middle-aged man in good health and CMV-seropositive. The chain joins TRBV15 to TRBJ2-3, with 8 bases that match TRBD2. This CDR3 is CATSREEPGLVSTDTQYF. Written as DNA, the CDR3 is TGTGCCACCAGCAGAGAAGAGCCGGGACTAGTAAGCACAGATACGCAGTATTTT.